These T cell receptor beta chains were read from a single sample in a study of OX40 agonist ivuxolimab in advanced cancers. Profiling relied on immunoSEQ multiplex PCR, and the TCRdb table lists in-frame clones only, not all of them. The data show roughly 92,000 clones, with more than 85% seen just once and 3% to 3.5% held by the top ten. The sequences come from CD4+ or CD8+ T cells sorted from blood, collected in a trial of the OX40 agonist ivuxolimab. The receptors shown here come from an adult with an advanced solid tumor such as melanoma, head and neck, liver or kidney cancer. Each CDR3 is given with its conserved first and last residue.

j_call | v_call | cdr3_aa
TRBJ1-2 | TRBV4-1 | CASSRGVGGYTF
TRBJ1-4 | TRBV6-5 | CASSYGPLTNEKLFF
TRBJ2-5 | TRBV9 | CASSKGLAGVETQYF
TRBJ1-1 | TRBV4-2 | CASSQGRKNTEAFF
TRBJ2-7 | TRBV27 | CASSRVRGAYEQYF
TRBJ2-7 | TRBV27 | CASSLTVRSYEQYF
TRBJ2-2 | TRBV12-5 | CASGLLTSGGAVYTGELFF
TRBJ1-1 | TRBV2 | CASGHPGQGVNTEAFF
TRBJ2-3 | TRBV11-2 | CASSRALTSGRAGDTQYF
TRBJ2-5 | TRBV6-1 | CASSELDREETQYF
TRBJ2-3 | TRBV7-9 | CASSPQAGGPSDTQYF
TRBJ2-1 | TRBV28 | CASTGQRHNEQFF
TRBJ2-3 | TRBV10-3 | CAISAEGMPDTQYF
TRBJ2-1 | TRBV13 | CASSSGPSGGLGSYNEQFF
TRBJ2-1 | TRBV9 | CASSVGGGLNNEQFF
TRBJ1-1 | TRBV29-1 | CSAGQGARTEAFF
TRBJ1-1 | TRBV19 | CASSFPNTEAFF
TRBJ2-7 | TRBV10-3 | CAISEGIYEQYF
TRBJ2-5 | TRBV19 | CASSIHGRQETQYF
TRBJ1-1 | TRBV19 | CASSIGPVAEAFF
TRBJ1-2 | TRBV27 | CASSLFPYDNYGYTF
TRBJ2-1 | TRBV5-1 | CASSLGAMEQFF